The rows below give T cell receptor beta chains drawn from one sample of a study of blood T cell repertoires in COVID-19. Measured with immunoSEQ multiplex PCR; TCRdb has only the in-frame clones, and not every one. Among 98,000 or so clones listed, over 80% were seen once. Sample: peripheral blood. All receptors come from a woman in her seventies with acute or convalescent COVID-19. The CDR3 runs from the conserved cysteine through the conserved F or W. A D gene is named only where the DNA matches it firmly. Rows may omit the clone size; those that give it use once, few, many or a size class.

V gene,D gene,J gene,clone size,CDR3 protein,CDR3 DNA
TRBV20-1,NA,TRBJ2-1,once,CSARLINEQFF,TGCAGTGCTAGACTAATCAATGAGCAGTTCTTC
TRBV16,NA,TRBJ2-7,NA,CASSQSTGSSYEQYF,TGTGCCAGCAGCCAATCGACCGGGAGCTCCTACGAGCAGTACTTC
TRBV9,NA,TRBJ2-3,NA,CASSVDGFSTDTQYF,TGTGCCAGCAGCGTAGACGGGTTTAGCACAGATACGCAGTATTTT
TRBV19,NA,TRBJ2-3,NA,CASSMEGTTDTQYF,TGTGCCAGTAGTATGGAGGGCACCACAGATACGCAGTATTTT
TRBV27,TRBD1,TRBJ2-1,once,CASSLTSRGPDEQFF,TGTGCCAGCAGTTTAACTAGCAGGGGGCCTGATGAGCAGTTCTTC
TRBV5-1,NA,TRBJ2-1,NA,CASSSSYTYNEQFF,TGCGCCAGCAGCTCTAGCTATACATACAATGAGCAGTTCTTC
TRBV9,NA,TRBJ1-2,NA,CASSAHTPVRSFTF,TGTGCCAGCAGCGCTCATACGCCAGTGCGGTCCTTCACCTTC
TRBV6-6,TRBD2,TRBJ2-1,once,CASSDPSGGSYNEQFF,TGTGCCAGCAGCGACCCTAGCGGGGGCTCCTACAATGAGCAGTTCTTC
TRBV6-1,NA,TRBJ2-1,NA,CASSDQGGNEQFF,TGTGCCAGCAGTGACCAGGGTGGGAATGAGCAGTTCTTC
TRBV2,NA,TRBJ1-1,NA,CASGNRGNTEAFF,TGTGCCAGCGGTAATCGGGGAAACACTGAAGCTTTCTTT
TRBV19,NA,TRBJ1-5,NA,CASSRRGGADNQPQHF,TGTGCCAGTAGTCGAAGGGGCGGGGCGGATAATCAGCCCCAGCATTTT
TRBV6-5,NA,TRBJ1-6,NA,CASSYETDSPLHF,TGTGCCAGCAGCTACGAGACTGATTCACCCCTCCACTTT
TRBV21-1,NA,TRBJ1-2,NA,CASSNLLSGQGDVDSDGYTF,TGTGCCAGCAGCAACCTACTTTCGGGACAGGGGGACGTGGATAGCGATGGCTACACCTTC
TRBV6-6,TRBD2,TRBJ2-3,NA,CASSPEPPSPTSRADTQYF,TGTGCCAGCAGTCCCGAACCCCCTTCCCCGACTAGCAGGGCAGATACGCAGTATTTT
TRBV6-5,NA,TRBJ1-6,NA,CASSYSTGNSPLHF,TGTGCCAGCAGTTACTCCACAGGGAACTCACCCCTCCACTTT
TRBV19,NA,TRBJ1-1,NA,CASSIWGAGGTEAFF,TGTGCCAGTAGTATCTGGGGAGCCGGGGGCACTGAAGCTTTCTTT
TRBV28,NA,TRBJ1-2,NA,CASRTAQLWKGYTF,TGTGCCAGCAGAACAGCCCAGCTTTGGAAGGGCTACACCTTC
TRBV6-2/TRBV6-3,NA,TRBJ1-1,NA,CASSGELVILDTEAFF,TGTGCCAGCAGTGGGGAGCTTGTCATCTTGGACACTGAAGCTTTCTTT
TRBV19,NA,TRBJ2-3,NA,CASSIEYASSTDTQYF,TGTGCCAGTAGTATAGAGTACGCGTCTAGCACAGATACGCAGTATTTT
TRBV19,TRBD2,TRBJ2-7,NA,CASSLRLAQSYEQYF,TGTGCCAGTAGTTTAAGACTAGCACAATCCTACGAGCAGTACTTC
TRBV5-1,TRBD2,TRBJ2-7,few,CASSSGLAGSGSEQYF,TGCGCCAGCAGCTCGGGACTAGCGGGATCTGGGAGCGAGCAGTACTTC
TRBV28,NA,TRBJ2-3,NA,CASSLSTDTQYF,TGTGCCAGCAGTTTGAGTACAGATACGCAGTATTTT
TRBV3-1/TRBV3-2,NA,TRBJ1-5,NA,CASGPLQGHQPQHF,TGTGCCAGCGGACCTCTACAGGGTCATCAGCCCCAGCATTTT
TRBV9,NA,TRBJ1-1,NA,CASSTISGRRNTEAFF,TGTGCCAGCAGCACGATCTCAGGGAGGAGGAACACTGAAGCTTTCTTT
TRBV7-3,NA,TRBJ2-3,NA,CASSPRGDTQYF,TGTGCCAGCAGCCCTCGGGGGGATACGCAGTATTTT
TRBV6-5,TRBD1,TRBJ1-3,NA,CASSYSTGSVNTIYF,TGTGCCAGCAGTTACTCGACAGGGTCGGTGAACACCATATATTTT
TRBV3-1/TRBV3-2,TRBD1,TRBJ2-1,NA,CASSQGVLEQFF,TGTGCCAGCAGTCAGGGGGTTCTTGAGCAGTTCTTC
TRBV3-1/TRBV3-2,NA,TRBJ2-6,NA,CASSASGANVLTF,TGTGCCAGCAGCGCGTCTGGGGCCAACGTCCTGACTTTC
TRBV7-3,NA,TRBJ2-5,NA,CASSAGPRGETQYF,TGTGCCAGCAGCGCCGGCCCCCGGGGGGAGACCCAGTACTTC
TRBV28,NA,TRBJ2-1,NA,CASSLRRGREQFF,TGTGCCAGCAGTTTAAGGAGGGGGCGAGAGCAGTTCTTC
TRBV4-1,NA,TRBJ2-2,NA,CASSLEWSLSTGELFF,TGCGCCAGCAGCCTCGAGTGGTCCCTGAGCACCGGGGAGCTGTTTTTT
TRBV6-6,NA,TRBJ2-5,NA,CASSVGGSQETQYF,TGTGCCAGCTCGGTGGGAGGCTCCCAAGAGACCCAGTACTTC
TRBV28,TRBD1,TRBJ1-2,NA,CASSRTGASYGYTF,TGTGCCAGCAGTCGGACAGGGGCCAGCTATGGCTACACCTTC
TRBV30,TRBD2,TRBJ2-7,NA,CAWSRGLAGYEQYF,TGTGCCTGGAGTCGCGGACTAGCGGGATACGAGCAGTACTTC
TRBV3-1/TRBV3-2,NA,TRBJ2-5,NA,CASSPTMGIQTQYF,TGTGCCAGCAGCCCGACCATGGGCATACAGACCCAGTACTTC
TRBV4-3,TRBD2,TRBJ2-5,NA,CASSQQRTSGGPILQETQYF,TGCGCCAGCAGCCAACAAAGGACTAGCGGGGGCCCTATCCTCCAAGAGACCCAGTACTTC
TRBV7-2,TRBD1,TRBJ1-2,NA,CASSFRQGEDGYTF,TGTGCCAGCAGCTTCCGACAGGGTGAAGATGGCTACACCTTC
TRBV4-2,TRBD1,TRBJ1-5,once,CASSRETGSNQPQHF,TGTGCCAGCAGCCGGGAGACAGGGAGCAATCAGCCCCAGCATTTT
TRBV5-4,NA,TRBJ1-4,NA,CASSLGQVANEKLFF,TGTGCCAGCAGCTTGGGACAGGTGGCGAATGAAAAACTGTTTTTT
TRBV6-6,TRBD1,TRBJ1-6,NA,CASRTTGQGMAPLHF,TGTGCCAGCAGGACCACCGGACAGGGGATGGCACCCCTCCACTTT
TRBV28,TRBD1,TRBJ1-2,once,CASSRGGGGGAGYTF,TGTGCCAGCAGCCGGGGGGGCGGAGGGGGCGCCGGTTACACCTTC
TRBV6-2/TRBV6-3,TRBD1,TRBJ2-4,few,CASRPNRGQKNIQYF,TGTGCCAGCAGACCTAACAGGGGACAAAAAAACATTCAGTACTTC
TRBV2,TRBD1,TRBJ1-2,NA,CASSVFDRALPGYTF,TGTGCCAGCAGTGTTTTTGACAGGGCTTTACCTGGCTACACCTTC
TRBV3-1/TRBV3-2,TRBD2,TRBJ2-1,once,CASSQVHGRAYNEQFF,TGTGCCAGCAGCCAAGTCCACGGGAGGGCTTACAATGAGCAGTTCTTC
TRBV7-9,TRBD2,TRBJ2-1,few,CASQREQYNEQFF,TGTGCCTCTCAGCGGGAGCAGTACAATGAGCAGTTCTTC
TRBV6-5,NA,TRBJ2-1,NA,CASSYYGEQFF,TGTGCCAGCAGTTACTACGGTGAGCAGTTCTTC
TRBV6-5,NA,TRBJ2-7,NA,CASSQGGMAEQYF,TGTGCCAGCAGCCAGGGAGGTATGGCCGAGCAGTACTTC
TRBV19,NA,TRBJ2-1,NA,CASRIRGGQGREQFF,TGTGCCAGTAGGATCAGGGGTGGGCAGGGGCGTGAGCAGTTCTTC
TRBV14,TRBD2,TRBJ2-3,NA,CASSQSLAGGLSGTDTQYF,TGTGCCAGCAGCCAGTCGCTAGCGGGGGGGTTATCGGGCACAGATACGCAGTATTTT
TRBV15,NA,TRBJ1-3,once,CATSRGGQITGNTIYF,TGTGCCACCAGCAGAGGCGGACAAATCACTGGAAACACCATATATTTT
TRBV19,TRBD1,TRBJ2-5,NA,CASSNGQGLKETQYF,TGTGCCAGTAGTAACGGACAGGGCCTAAAGGAGACCCAGTACTTC
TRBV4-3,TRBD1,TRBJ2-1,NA,CASSQWDREGNEQFF,TGCGCCAGCAGCCAATGGGACAGGGAGGGCAATGAGCAGTTCTTC
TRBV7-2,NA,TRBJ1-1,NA,CASSLAGGKDTEAFF,TGTGCCAGCAGCTTAGCCGGGGGAAAAGACACTGAAGCTTTCTTT
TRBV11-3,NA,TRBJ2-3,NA,CASSPRGVGTDTQYF,TGTGCCAGCAGCCCCAGGGGCGTAGGCACAGATACGCAGTATTTT
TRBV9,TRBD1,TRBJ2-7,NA,CASSVTGTGPYEQYF,TGTGCCAGCAGCGTCACCGGGACAGGGCCCTACGAGCAGTACTTC
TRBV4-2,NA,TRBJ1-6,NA,CASSQVEGLGNSPLHF,TGTGCCAGCAGCCAAGTGGAGGGGCTCGGGAATTCACCCCTCCACTTT
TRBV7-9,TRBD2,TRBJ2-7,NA,CASSSPGGDEQYF,TGTGCCAGCAGCTCTCCGGGGGGTGACGAGCAGTACTTC